This T cell receptor (beta chain) was sequenced during a study of T cell clonality in common variable immunodeficiency. This clone appeared many times. The read finishes 3 residues shy of the CDR3 end, and the germline J gene is used to complete it. Some clones are missing from TCRdb's copy, which holds only in-frame ones; the method was immunoSEQ multiplex PCR. The table lists approximately 37,000 clones, with no singletons. V was pared by 3 bases and J by 5 bases, with 10 bases of the junction left unmatched. Germline assignment: CDR1 SGHRS and CDR2 YFSETQ. The CDR3 runs to 15 residues. This TCR was recovered from a person between 18 and 75 years old in good health. V and J are TRBV5-1 and TRBJ2-5; TRBD2 agrees at 7 bases. Sequencing was carried out using peripheral blood mononuclear cells. The part of the CDR3 DNA that was read is TGCGCCAGCAGCTCGACAGCGGGATCCGGGGAGACC. Its translation: CASSSTAGSGET. The whole CDR3 reads CASSSTAGSGETQYF.